Sequencing of this T cell receptor (beta chain) was carried out in a study of a mutant IDH1 vaccine in newly diagnosed glioma (dated by TCRdb to about 2021). As for the study more broadly: Of the 32 patients who were treated, about 60% were male and 37.5% were female, and the mean age was around 41 years. Prior to enrollment, standard therapy consisting of radiotherapy alone, temozolomide alone, or radiochemotherapy with temozolomide had been administered to patients, with the combination being received by most patients. Six visits were used for peripheral blood collection: V03 (baseline), V05, V07, V10, V12 and V13. For exploratory analyses, 25 to 30 treated patients had longitudinal TCRB deep sequencing done wherever samples were available. The investigation overall reported the following: Pseudoprogression appeared unrelated to alterations in the top peripheral T cell clonotypes detected by TCRB sequencing. Immune responses induced by the vaccine were seen in around 94% of patients across multiple MHC alleles. It was noted by the authors that analyses of patient blood samples could not be reproduced owing to sample limitations. Selection of PBMC samples for TCRB deep sequencing was based on availability.

As encoded in the germline V gene, CDR1 is WSHSY while CDR2 is SAAADI. The V end gives up 3 bases and the J end 8 bases, leaving 7 bases in the junction not matched to a gene. From its cysteine to its phenylalanine, the CDR3 spans 15 amino acids. Kept here is only the CDR3 DNA, which spans 45 bases and is read in frame from base 1. Receptors were amplified or captured by the immunoSEQ multiplex PCR assay. The hsTCRB Kit was used according to the manufacturer's protocol to amplify rearranged TCR beta chain sequences. Sequencing of TCRB libraries was carried out on an Illumina MiSeq. The study's processing was this. The kit vendor's proprietary platform handled demultiplexing, trimming and gene mapping. What TCRdb holds here is the immuneACCESS table cut down to in-frame rearrangements. Part of the clones is not present; checked against another copy, under half of the missing clones reflect an unresolved V gene, and the others are unexplained. That table furnishes V, J and clone size, whereas the DNA furnished D and trimming. This sample has fewer than 65,000 clones in its table, and roughly 80% of those were observed once. 1.5% to 2% of the sample rests with the top ten.

The time point label, as the study defines it: baseline, week 1 (first vaccination visit). This sample's treatment or condition label indicates: pre-vaccination baseline after standard-of-care therapy. The donors had newly diagnosed IDH1-mutant astrocytomas of WHO grade 3 or 4 that showed loss of nuclear ATRX. The samples were drawn from NOA16, a multicentre, single-arm, open-label phase I trial in Germany that tested a mutant IDH1 peptide vaccine in humans for the first time. For immunogenicity testing, the blood drawn at visit V03 was used as the baseline sample. The DNeasy Blood and Tissue Kit was used to extract genomic DNA from EDTA blood for TCRB sequencing. Points on this clone: This clone's antigen is unknown. No clone much larger than this one lies a single base away; base qualities are absent.

The starting material was PBMCs, obtained from a glioma patient treated with radiotherapy, temozolomide or both. The chain couples TRBV10-2 to TRBJ1-1, with 12 bases aligning to TRBD1. The sequence was obtained from a middle-aged woman with glioma. DNA sequence: TGCGCCAGCAGTGAATGGGACAGGGGGCAGGTAGAAGCTTTCTTT. Translated, it reads CASSEWDRGQVEAFF.